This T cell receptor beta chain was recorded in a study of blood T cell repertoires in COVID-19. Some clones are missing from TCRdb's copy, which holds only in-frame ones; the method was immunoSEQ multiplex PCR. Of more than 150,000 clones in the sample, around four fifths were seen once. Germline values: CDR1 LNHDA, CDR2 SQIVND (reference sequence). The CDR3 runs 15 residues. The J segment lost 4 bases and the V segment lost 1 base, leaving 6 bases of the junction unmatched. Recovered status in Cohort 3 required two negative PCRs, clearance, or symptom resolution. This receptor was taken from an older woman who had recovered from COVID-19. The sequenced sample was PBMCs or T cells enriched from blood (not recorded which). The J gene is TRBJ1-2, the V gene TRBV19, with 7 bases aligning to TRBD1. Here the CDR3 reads CASSIVGGASYGYTF. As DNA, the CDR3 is TGTGCCAGTAGTATAGTAGGGGGCGCTTCCTATGGCTACACCTTC. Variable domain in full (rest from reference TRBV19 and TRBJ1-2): DGGITQSPKYLFRKEGQNVTLSCEQNLNHDAMYWYRQDPGQGLRLIYYSQIVNDFQKGDIAEGYSVSREKKESFPLTVTSAQKNPTAFYLCASSIVGGASYGYTFGSGTRLTVV.